Shown below are 10 T cell receptor beta chains from a single sample sequenced in a study of blood T cell repertoires in COVID-19. The method was immunoSEQ multiplex PCR; TCRdb's version includes in-frame clones alone and lacks a portion of them. This repertoire shows 270,000 or so clones, roughly 90% found once; its top ten account for about 0.94%. The sequenced sample was peripheral blood. These receptors were obtained from a woman aged 40-49 years who had recovered from COVID-19.

The chain carries TRBV11-2 and TRBJ2-5; 8 nucleotides match TRBD2. This CDR3 comprises 15 residues. The germline V gene encodes CDR1 SGHAT and CDR2 FQNNGV. V gave up 5 bases and J gave up 2 bases; unmatched junction bases: 7. The CDR3 DNA reads TGTGCCAGCAGCCGGGTGCGGGAGGAACAAGAGACCCAGTACTTC. Its protein product is CASSRVREEQETQYF.

The chain links TRBV5-8 to TRBJ1-3; D call uncertain. The CDR3 extends over 15 amino acids. CDR1 is SGHTS, CDR2 YDEGEE, per germline. Trimming took 0 bases from V and 3 from J, leaving 10 bases between them. Written as DNA, the CDR3 is TGTGCCAGCAGCTTGGCCGCGACAAGTGGAAACACCATATATTTT. It yields the protein CASSLAATSGNTIYF.

The CDR3 DNA reads as TGTGCCAGCAGCACCCGAGAAAAAGACGAGCAGTACTTC. Protein: CASSTREKDEQYF. The genes are TRBV5-4 and TRBJ2-7; D ambiguous. Trimming pared 4 bases from V and 5 bases from J, leaving 13 bases between. Germline V CDR1 and CDR2: SGHNT, YYREEE (reference sequence). The CDR3 has 13 residues.

The chain uses TRBV11-2 and TRBJ2-2; 9 bases are shared with TRBD2. The CDR3 sequence is 17 residues long. V was clipped by 3 bases and J by 3 bases; unmatched bases: 8. The germline V gene has CDR1 SGHAT and CDR2 FQNNGV. The CDR3 bases are TGTGCCAGCAGCTTTCCTAGACTAGCGGCGGACACCGGGGAGCTGTTTTTT. Protein product: CASSFPRLAADTGELFF. The full variable domain, rest sourced from reference TRBV11-2 and TRBJ2-2, is EAGVAQSPRYKIIEKRQSVAFWCNPISGHATLYWYQQILGQGPKLLIQFQNNGVVDDSQLPKDRFSAERLKGVDSTLKIQPAKLEDSAVYLCASSFPRLAADTGELFFGEGSRLTVL.

The V and J genes are TRBV3-1 (or the pseudogene TRBV3-2) and TRBJ2-7; 8 bases are a match to TRBD2. The germline V gene encodes CDR1 LGHDT and CDR2 YNNKEL (reference sequence). The CDR3 contains 16 residues. The J segment lost 4 bases and the V segment lost 0 bases, leaving 8 bases of the junction unmatched. The CDR3 DNA reads as TGTGCCAGCAGCCAAGAGGGACTAGTGGCCGGATACGAGCAGTACTTC. Its translation: CASSQEGLVAGYEQYF.

The CDR3 region is CASREGGVETQYF. The CDR3 DNA reads as TGTGCCAGCCGGGAGGGCGGTGTTGAGACCCAGTACTTC. The rearrangement uses TRBV2 and TRBJ2-5, with 8 positions matching TRBD2. The V segment lost 8 bases and the J segment 5 bases; nucleotides outside the gene matches: 7. The CDR3 runs 13 residues. CDR1 and CDR2 (germline): SNHLY, FYNNEI. Full variable domain (missing parts from reference TRBV2 and TRBJ2-5): EPEVTQTPSHQVTQMGQEVILRCVPISNHLYFYWYRQILGQKVEFLVSFYNNEISEKSEIFDDQFSVERPDGSNFTLKIRSTKLEDSAMYFCASREGGVETQYFGPGTRLLVL.

The CDR3 DNA reads as TGTGCCAGCAGCGGGGAAAAGGGGTTGATCGATGAGCAGTTCTTC. Protein: CASSGEKGLIDEQFF. The J gene is TRBJ2-1, the V gene TRBV9, with D possibly matching TRBD1 (5 bases). Trimming took off 3 bases at V and 8 bases at J, with 18 bases between the two ends. Germline CDR1 is SGDLS and CDR2 is YYNGEE. This CDR3 comprises 15 residues.

The chain carries TRBV19 and TRBJ2-3, with D maybe TRBD2 (5 bases). This CDR3 is built from 15 residues. V was pared by 4 bases and J by 0 bases, with 11 bases between. Germline CDR1 and CDR2: LNHDA and SQIVND (reference sequence). Here the CDR3 DNA reads TGTGCCAGTAGTAACCTAGCCTCCAGCACAGATACGCAGTATTTT. This translates into CASSNLASSTDTQYF.

J is TRBJ1-5 and V is TRBV6-4, with TRBD1 matching 7 bases. Germline CDR1 is MRHNA and CDR2 is SNTAGT. This CDR3 contains 18 residues. With 2 bases clipped from V and 2 bases from J, the junction kept 12 bases outside the gene matches. The CDR3 here is CASSDPHRGSGGNQPQHF. In DNA, the CDR3 is TGTGCCAGCAGTGACCCCCACAGGGGTTCGGGGGGCAATCAGCCCCAGCATTTT.

The chain employs TRBV18 and TRBJ2-5, with 7 bases aligning to TRBD2. This CDR3 is built from 14 residues. After removal of 0 bases from V and 3 bases from J, the junction contained 1 base not matched to a gene. Germline V lookup: CDR1 KGHSH, CDR2 LQKENI. CDR3 nucleotide sequence: TGTGCCAGCTCACCACCGGGAGGGGAAGAGACCCAGTACTTC. Translating gives CASSPPGGEETQYF.